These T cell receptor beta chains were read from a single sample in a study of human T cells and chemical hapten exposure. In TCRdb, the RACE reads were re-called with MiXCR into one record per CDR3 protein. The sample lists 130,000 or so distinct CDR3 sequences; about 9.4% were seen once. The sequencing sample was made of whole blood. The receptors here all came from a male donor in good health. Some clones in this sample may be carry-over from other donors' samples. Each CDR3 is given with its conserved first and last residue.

CDR3aa: CASSRSPGQEYIQYF
j_gene: TRBJ2-4
len: 15
v_gene: TRBV5-1

CDR3aa: CSASPGTSRQETQYF
j_gene: TRBJ2-5
len: 15
v_gene: TRBV20-1

CDR3aa: CSASRPGTDSITEAFF
j_gene: TRBJ1-1
len: 16
v_gene: TRBV20-1

CDR3aa: CASSDSQTASEAFF
j_gene: TRBJ1-1
len: 14
v_gene: TRBV6-4

CDR3aa: CAWSVGVIYEQYF
j_gene: TRBJ2-7
len: 13
v_gene: TRBV30

CDR3aa: CASSYSSMAGELFF
j_gene: TRBJ2-2
len: 14
v_gene: TRBV6-5

CDR3aa: CSARDRVYNSPLHF
j_gene: TRBJ1-6
len: 14
v_gene: TRBV20-1

CDR3aa: CASSYDRLLYGYTF
j_gene: TRBJ1-2
len: 14
v_gene: TRBV12-3/TRBV12-4

CDR3aa: CASSGRTGYYEQYF
j_gene: TRBJ2-7
len: 14
v_gene: TRBV6-1

CDR3aa: CASSESSRATYEQYF
j_gene: TRBJ2-7
len: 15
v_gene: TRBV10-2

CDR3aa: CASSSSGSGHEQFF
j_gene: TRBJ2-1
len: 14
v_gene: TRBV7-9

CDR3aa: CASTSTEDRLYEQYF
j_gene: TRBJ2-7
len: 15
v_gene: TRBV16

CDR3aa: CASSSITGVGQPQHF
j_gene: TRBJ1-5
len: 15
v_gene: TRBV7-8

CDR3aa: CASSFTGGALFF
j_gene: TRBJ1-1
len: 12
v_gene: TRBV6-5

CDR3aa: CASRWTGADEKLFF
j_gene: TRBJ1-4
len: 14
v_gene: TRBV7-9

CDR3aa: CASSATGATTDTQYF
j_gene: TRBJ2-3
len: 15
v_gene: TRBV27

CDR3aa: CASSYTPSYNEQFF
j_gene: TRBJ2-1
len: 14
v_gene: TRBV6-5

CDR3aa: CASSLQGHHTQYF
j_gene: TRBJ2-3
len: 13
v_gene: TRBV27

CDR3aa: CASSLVSEEPPLHF
j_gene: TRBJ1-6
len: 14
v_gene: TRBV5-1

CDR3aa: CASSPTSGTTYEQYF
j_gene: TRBJ2-7
len: 15
v_gene: TRBV3-1

CDR3aa: CASSPEQGIQETQYF
j_gene: TRBJ2-5
len: 15
v_gene: TRBV4-3

CDR3aa: CASSLGWGRTVNEKLFF
j_gene: TRBJ1-4
len: 17
v_gene: TRBV27

CDR3aa: CASSLAGQSSSYNEQFF
j_gene: TRBJ2-1
len: 17
v_gene: TRBV5-1

CDR3aa: CASSLQGTDYGYTF
j_gene: TRBJ1-2
len: 14
v_gene: TRBV7-9

CDR3aa: CASSPNWGPDTQYF
j_gene: TRBJ2-3
len: 14
v_gene: TRBV6-2/TRBV6-3

CDR3aa: CASRRYRDVDSPLHF
j_gene: TRBJ1-6
len: 15
v_gene: TRBV2

CDR3aa: CASSVGGGQAYEQYF
j_gene: TRBJ2-7
len: 15
v_gene: TRBV9

CDR3aa: CASSEEAAFWTEAFF
j_gene: TRBJ1-1
len: 15
v_gene: TRBV6-1

CDR3aa: CASSQDRVVHGYTF
j_gene: TRBJ1-2
len: 14
v_gene: TRBV4-1

CDR3aa: CASRAGRWLETQYF
j_gene: TRBJ2-5
len: 14
v_gene: TRBV10-2

CDR3aa: CASSYSDRVGYTF
j_gene: TRBJ1-2
len: 13
v_gene: TRBV6-5

CDR3aa: CASSPDRGGFSYEQYF
j_gene: TRBJ2-7
len: 16
v_gene: TRBV5-6

CDR3aa: CASSLAPSGKGEQFF
j_gene: TRBJ2-1
len: 15
v_gene: TRBV11-1

CDR3aa: CSVEAHGELFF
j_gene: TRBJ2-2
len: 11
v_gene: TRBV29-1

CDR3aa: CASSRTVNTEAFF
j_gene: TRBJ1-1
len: 13
v_gene: TRBV5-1

CDR3aa: CASSVESLRGAFF
j_gene: TRBJ1-1
len: 13
v_gene: TRBV6-1

CDR3aa: CSASRTENTGELFF
j_gene: TRBJ2-2
len: 14
v_gene: TRBV20-1

CDR3aa: CASSTYRGEVYEQYF
j_gene: TRBJ2-7
len: 15
v_gene: TRBV5-1

CDR3aa: CASSLVGTNTGELFF
j_gene: TRBJ2-2
len: 15
v_gene: TRBV7-8

CDR3aa: CASSYSSFAGSYNSPLHF
j_gene: TRBJ1-6
len: 18
v_gene: TRBV6-5

CDR3aa: CASSLSTGEKLFF
j_gene: TRBJ1-4
len: 13
v_gene: TRBV7-9

CDR3aa: CASSLVPSGFQETQYF
j_gene: TRBJ2-5
len: 16
v_gene: TRBV5-1

CDR3aa: CASSLVEGRRPLHF
j_gene: TRBJ1-6
len: 14
v_gene: TRBV7-2

CDR3aa: CASSLIGGYAQYF
j_gene: TRBJ2-3
len: 13
v_gene: TRBV5-4

CDR3aa: CASRGQYEQYF
j_gene: TRBJ2-7
len: 11
v_gene: TRBV19

CDR3aa: CSARDKRVWEKLFF
j_gene: TRBJ1-4
len: 14
v_gene: TRBV20-1

CDR3aa: CARASAPQETQYF
j_gene: TRBJ2-5
len: 13
v_gene: TRBV2

CDR3aa: CASSSAGNSNQPQHF
j_gene: TRBJ1-5
len: 15
v_gene: TRBV6-5

CDR3aa: CASSATSNTEAFF
j_gene: TRBJ1-1
len: 13
v_gene: TRBV5-4

CDR3aa: CASSLVSGVGNQPQHF
j_gene: TRBJ1-5
len: 16
v_gene: TRBV7-9

CDR3aa: CALGQGAIPQHF
j_gene: TRBJ1-5
len: 12
v_gene: TRBV3-2

CDR3aa: CASSLPTYEQYF
j_gene: TRBJ2-7
len: 12
v_gene: TRBV7-2

CDR3aa: CASSFSGQPNNEQFF
j_gene: TRBJ2-1
len: 15
v_gene: TRBV5-5

CDR3aa: CSAHSSGAEQYF
j_gene: TRBJ2-7
len: 12
v_gene: TRBV20-1

CDR3aa: CSAREKGGGTDTQYF
j_gene: TRBJ2-3
len: 15
v_gene: TRBV20-1